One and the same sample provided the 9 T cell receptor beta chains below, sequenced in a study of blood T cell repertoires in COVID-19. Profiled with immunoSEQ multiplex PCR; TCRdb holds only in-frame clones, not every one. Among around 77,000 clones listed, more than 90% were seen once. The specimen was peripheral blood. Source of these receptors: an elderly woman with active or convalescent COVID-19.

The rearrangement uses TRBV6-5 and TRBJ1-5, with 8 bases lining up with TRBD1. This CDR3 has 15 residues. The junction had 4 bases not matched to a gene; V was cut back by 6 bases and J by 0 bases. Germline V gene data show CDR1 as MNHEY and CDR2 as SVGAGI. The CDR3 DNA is TGTGCCAGCAGCTCGGACAGGGCTAGCAATCAGCCCCAGCATTTT. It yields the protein CASSSDRASNQPQHF.

CDR3 coding DNA: TGTGCCAGCAGTTTATCGGGCGACAGGGTGAACACTGAAGCTTTCTTT. Translated, it gives CASSLSGDRVNTEAFF. J is TRBJ1-1 and V is TRBV27; TRBD1 matches 7 bases. The CDR3 totals 16 residues. Germline V gene lookup returns CDR1 MNHEY and CDR2 SMNVEV (reference sequence). J was trimmed by 0 bases and V by 0 bases; bases with no gene match: 4.

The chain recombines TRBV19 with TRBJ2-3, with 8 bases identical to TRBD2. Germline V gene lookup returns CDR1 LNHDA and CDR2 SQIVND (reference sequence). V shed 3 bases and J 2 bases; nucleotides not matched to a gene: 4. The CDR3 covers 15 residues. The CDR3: CASSIQAGVTDTQYF. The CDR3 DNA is TGTGCCAGTAGTATTCAAGCGGGGGTCACAGATACGCAGTATTTT.

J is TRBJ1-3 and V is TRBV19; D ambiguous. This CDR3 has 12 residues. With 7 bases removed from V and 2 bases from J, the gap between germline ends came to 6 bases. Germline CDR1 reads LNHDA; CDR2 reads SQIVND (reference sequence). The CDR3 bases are TGTGCCAGTACCGTTACTGGAAACACCATATATTTT. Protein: CASTVTGNTIYF.

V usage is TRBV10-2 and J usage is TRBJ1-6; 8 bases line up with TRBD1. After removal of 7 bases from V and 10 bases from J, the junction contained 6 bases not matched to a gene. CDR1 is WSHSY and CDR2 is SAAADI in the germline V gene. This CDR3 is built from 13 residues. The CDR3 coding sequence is TGCGCCAGCATGTTGACAGGGGACTCACCCCTCCACTTT. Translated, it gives CASMLTGDSPLHF.

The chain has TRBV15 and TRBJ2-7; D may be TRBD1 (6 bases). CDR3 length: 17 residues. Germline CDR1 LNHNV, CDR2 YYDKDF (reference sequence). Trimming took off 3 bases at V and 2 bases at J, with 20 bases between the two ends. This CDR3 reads CATSSPGTAGATYEQYF. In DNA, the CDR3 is TGTGCCACCAGCAGCCCCGGGACGGCAGGGGCAACCTACGAGCAGTACTTC.

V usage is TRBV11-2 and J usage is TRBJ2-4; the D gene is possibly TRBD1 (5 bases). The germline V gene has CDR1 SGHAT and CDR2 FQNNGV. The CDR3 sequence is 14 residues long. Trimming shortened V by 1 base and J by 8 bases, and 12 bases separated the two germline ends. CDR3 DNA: TGTGCCAGCAGCTTAGGGCAGGGTGGGTACATTCAGTACTTC. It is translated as CASSLGQGGYIQYF. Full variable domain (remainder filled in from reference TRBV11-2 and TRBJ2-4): EAGVAQSPRYKIIEKRQSVAFWCNPISGHATLYWYQQILGQGPKLLIQFQNNGVVDDSQLPKDRFSAERLKGVDSTLKIQPAKLEDSAVYLCASSLGQGGYIQYFGAGTRLSVL.

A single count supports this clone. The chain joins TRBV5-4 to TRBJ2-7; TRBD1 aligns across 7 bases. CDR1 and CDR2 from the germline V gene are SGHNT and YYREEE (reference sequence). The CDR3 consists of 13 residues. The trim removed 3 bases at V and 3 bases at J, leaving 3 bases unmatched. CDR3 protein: CASSSWDSYEQYF. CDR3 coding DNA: TGTGCCAGCAGCTCCTGGGACAGCTACGAGCAGTACTTC.

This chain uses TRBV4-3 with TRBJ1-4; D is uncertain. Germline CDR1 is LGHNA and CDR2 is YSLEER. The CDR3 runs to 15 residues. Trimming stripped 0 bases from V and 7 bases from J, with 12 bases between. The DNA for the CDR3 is TGCGCCAGCAGCCAAGACCCCGGTATCGGTGAAAAACTGTTTTTT. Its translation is CASSQDPGIGEKLFF.